This T cell receptor (beta chain) emerged from a study of human thymus T cells. This CDR3 region has 16 residues. Germline lookup yields CDR1 MNHNS and CDR2 SASEGT. Concerning this clone itself: Its antigen is not identified. One end of the junction is discordant with germline, which a read error may explain.

TCRdb keeps only in-frame clones here, not all; method: immunoSEQ multiplex PCR. Of about 78,000 clones in the sample, 90% to 98% were seen once. Findings of the study overall: What related research reported was that thymic repertoires overlapped highly among unrelated individuals.

The thymus was resected at corrective cardiac surgery. This TCR was recovered from a boy under three years old with a congenital heart defect but otherwise immunologically healthy. The sample consisted of thymus tissue. The V and J genes are TRBV6-1 and TRBJ2-1; 12 bases align to TRBD2. As DNA, the CDR3 is TGTGCCAGCACTGAAGACGGGACTAGCGGGCCCAATGAGCAGTTCTTC. Encoded protein: CASTEDGTSGPNEQFF.